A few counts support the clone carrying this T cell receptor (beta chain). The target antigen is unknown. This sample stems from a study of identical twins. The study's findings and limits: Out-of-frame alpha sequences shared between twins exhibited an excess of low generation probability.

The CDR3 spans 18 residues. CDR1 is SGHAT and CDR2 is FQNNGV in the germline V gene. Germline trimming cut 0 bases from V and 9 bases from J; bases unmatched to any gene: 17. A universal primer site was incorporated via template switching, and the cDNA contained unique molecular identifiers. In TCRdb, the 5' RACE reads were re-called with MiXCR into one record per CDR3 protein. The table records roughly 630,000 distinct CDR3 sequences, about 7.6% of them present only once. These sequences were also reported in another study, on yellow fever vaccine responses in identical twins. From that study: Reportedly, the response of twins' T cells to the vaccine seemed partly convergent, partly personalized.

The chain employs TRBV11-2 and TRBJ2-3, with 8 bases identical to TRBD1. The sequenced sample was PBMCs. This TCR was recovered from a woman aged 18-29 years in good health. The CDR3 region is CASSLEAFQGAYPNTQYF. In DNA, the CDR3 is TGTGCCAGCAGCTTAGAGGCTTTTCAGGGGGCCTACCCCAACACGCAGTATTTT.